One T cell receptor (beta chain) is described in this entry. Antigen: not known. This sample was included in a study of shared clonotypes between healthy human individuals. Study findings and constraints: Among non-shared clonotypes, generation probabilities were lower than among those shared by all four donors.

Losses at the gene ends were 3 bases for V and 7 bases for J; bases not matched to a gene: 12. Germline V CDR1 and CDR2: SGHDT, YYEEEE. The CDR3 has 17 amino acids. Naivety among CD8 cells was defined by CD45RO negativity and positive CCR7 selection, thereby excluding terminally differentiated effector memory CD45RA+ cells. The table came from immunoSEQ multiplex PCR; TCRdb's copy has only in-frame clones and leaves some out. Of 450,000 to 700,000 clones listed, 95% to 96% are singletons. This chain connects TRBV5-6 to TRBJ2-1; 11 nucleotides agree with TRBD2. The sample was naive CD8+ T cells sorted from blood. This TCR derives from a woman between 25 and 40 years old in good health. CDR3 sequence (DNA): TGTGCCAGCAGCTCCTCTCTAGCGGGGGGTTCCTTGAATGAGCAGTTCTTC. It codes for CASSSSLAGGSLNEQFF. The variable domain in full, completed from reference TRBV5-6 and TRBJ2-1, reads DAGVTQSPTHLIKTRGQQVTLRCSPKSGHDTVSWYQQALGQGPQFIFQYYEEEERQRGNFPDRFSGHQFPNYSSELNVNALLLGDSALYLCASSSSLAGGSLNEQFFGPGTRLTVL.